This T cell receptor (beta chain) was recovered during a study of blood T cell repertoires in COVID-19. Only in-frame clones appear in the TCRdb table, and some are missing; sequencing was by immunoSEQ multiplex PCR. The sample holds under 250,000 clones; roughly 88% are singletons and the top ten take 18%. With 0 bases removed from V and 3 bases from J, the gap between germline ends came to 6 bases. Germline CDR1 reads SGHDN; CDR2 reads FVKESK. This CDR3 contains 13 residues. Seattle patients were enrolled while actively infected and followed longitudinally. The chain links TRBV14 to TRBJ2-7; D unresolved. This receptor was obtained from a man aged 50 to 60 with COVID-19, enrolled during active disease. Sequencing was carried out using peripheral blood. The DNA for the CDR3 is TGTGCCAGCAGCCAAGATCCCGGCTACGAGCAGTACTTC. Translated, it gives CASSQDPGYEQYF.